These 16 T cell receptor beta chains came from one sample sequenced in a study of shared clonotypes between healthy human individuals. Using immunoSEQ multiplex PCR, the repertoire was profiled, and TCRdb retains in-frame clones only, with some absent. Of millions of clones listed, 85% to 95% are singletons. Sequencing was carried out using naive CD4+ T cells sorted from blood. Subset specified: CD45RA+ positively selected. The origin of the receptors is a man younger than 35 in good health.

For the CDR3, the DNA is TGTGCCAGCGGAATAATCGGGGGGGCCGCCTACGAGCAGTACTTC. It codes for CASGIIGGAAYEQYF. J is TRBJ2-7 and V is TRBV2; TRBD2 agrees at 8 bases. J gave up 2 bases and V 8 bases, and 11 bases lay outside the gene matches. The CDR3 extends over 15 amino acids. Germline V gives CDR1 SNHLY, CDR2 FYNNEI. Full variable domain (missing parts from reference TRBV2 and TRBJ2-7): EPEVTQTPSHQVTQMGQEVILRCVPISNHLYFYWYRQILGQKVEFLVSFYNNEISEKSEIFDDQFSVERPDGSNFTLKIRSTKLEDSAMYFCASGIIGGAAYEQYFGPGTRLTVT.

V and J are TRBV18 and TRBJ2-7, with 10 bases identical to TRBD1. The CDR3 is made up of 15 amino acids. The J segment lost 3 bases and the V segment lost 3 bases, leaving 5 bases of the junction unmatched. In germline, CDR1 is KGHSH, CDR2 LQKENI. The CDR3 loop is CASSPTGQGVYEQYF. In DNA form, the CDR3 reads TGTGCCAGCTCACCTACCGGACAGGGGGTCTACGAGCAGTACTTC. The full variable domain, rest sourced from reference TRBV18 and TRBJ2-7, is NAGVMQNPRHLVRRRGQEARLRCSPMKGHSHVYWYRQLPEEGLKFMVYLQKENIIDESGMPKERFSAEFPKEGPSILRIQQVVRGDSAAYFCASSPTGQGVYEQYFGPGTRLTVT.

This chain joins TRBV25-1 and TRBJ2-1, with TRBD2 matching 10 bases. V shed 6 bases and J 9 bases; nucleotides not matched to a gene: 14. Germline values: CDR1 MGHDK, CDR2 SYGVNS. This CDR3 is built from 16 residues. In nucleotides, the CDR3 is TGTGCCAGCAGCCCCGGGCTAGCGGGAGCGAGGGTTGAGCAGTTCTTC. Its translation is CASSPGLAGARVEQFF.

This CDR3 reads CASSLSQGAPPGEQYF. For the CDR3, the DNA is TGTGCCAGCAGTTTATCTCAGGGGGCTCCACCGGGGGAGCAGTACTTC. The chain carries TRBV27 and TRBJ2-7; 8 positions match TRBD1. From germline, CDR1 is MNHEY and CDR2 SMNVEV (reference sequence). There are 16 residues in the CDR3. Unmatched junction bases numbered 11, after V lost 0 bases and J lost 7 bases.

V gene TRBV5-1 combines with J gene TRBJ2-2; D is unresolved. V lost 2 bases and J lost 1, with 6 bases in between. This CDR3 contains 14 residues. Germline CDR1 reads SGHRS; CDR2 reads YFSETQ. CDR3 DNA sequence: TGCGCCAGCAGCTTCTTTGAGAACACCGGGGAGCTGTTTTTT. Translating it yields CASSFFENTGELFF.

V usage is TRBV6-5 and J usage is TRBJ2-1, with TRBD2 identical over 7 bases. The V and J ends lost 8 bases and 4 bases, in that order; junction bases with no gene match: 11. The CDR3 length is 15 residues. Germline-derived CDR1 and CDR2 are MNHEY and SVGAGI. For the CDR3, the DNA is TGTGCCAGCCGTTGGGACTATGCGCCTTACAATGAGCAGTTCTTC. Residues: CASRWDYAPYNEQFF.

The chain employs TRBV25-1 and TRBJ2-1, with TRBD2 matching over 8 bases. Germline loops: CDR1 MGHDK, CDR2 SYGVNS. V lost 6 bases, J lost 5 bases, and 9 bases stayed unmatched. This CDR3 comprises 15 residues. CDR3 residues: CASSDPRRGDNEQFF. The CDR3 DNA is TGTGCCAGCAGCGACCCGAGGCGGGGGGACAATGAGCAGTTCTTC.

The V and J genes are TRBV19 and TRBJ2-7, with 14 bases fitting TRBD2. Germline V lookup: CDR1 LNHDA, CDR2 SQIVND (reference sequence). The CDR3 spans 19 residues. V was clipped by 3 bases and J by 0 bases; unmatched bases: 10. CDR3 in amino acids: CASSIGVPGLAGVSYEQYF. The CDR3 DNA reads TGTGCCAGTAGTATTGGGGTCCCGGGACTAGCGGGAGTCTCCTACGAGCAGTACTTC.

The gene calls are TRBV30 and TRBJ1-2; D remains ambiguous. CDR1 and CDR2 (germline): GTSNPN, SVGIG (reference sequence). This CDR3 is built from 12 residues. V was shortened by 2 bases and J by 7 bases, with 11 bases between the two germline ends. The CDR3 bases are TGTGCCTGGAGTCCTGCAGTGGGTGGCTACACCTTC. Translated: CAWSPAVGGYTF.

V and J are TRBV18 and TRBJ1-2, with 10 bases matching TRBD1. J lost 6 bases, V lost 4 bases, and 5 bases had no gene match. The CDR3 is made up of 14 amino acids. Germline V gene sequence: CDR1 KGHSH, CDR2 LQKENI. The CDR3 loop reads CASSLPGQGNGYTF. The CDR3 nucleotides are TGTGCCAGCTCACTTCCGGGACAGGGGAATGGCTACACCTTC.

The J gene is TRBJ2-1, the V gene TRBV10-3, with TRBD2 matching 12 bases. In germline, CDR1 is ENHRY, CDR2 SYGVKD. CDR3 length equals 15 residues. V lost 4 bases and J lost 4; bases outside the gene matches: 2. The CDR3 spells CAISGTSGEYNEQFF. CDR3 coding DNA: TGTGCCATCAGTGGGACTAGCGGGGAGTACAATGAGCAGTTCTTC.

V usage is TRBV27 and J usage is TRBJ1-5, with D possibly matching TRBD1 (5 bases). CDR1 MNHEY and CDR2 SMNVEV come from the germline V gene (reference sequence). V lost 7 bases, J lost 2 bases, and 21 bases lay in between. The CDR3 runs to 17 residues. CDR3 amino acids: CASIKPRGRNRNQPQHF. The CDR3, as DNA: TGTGCCAGCATTAAGCCGAGGGGCCGCAATCGCAATCAGCCCCAGCATTTT.

This CDR3 reads CAWGSFGSSYEQYF. Here the CDR3 DNA reads TGTGCCTGGGGGTCTTTCGGGAGTTCCTACGAGCAGTACTTC. The gene calls are TRBV30 and TRBJ2-7, with D tentatively TRBD2 (6 bases). Per the germline V gene, CDR1 is GTSNPN and CDR2 is SVGIG (reference sequence). The CDR3 has 14 residues. The V end was cut by 5 bases, the J end by 1 base, with 15 bases between.

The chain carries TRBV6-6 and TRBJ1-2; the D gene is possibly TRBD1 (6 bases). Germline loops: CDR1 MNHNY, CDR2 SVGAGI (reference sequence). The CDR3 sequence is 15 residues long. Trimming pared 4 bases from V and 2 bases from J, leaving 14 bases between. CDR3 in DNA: TGTGCCAGCAGTTCCTCCCGGACAGAGAACTATGGCTACACCTTC. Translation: CASSSSRTENYGYTF.

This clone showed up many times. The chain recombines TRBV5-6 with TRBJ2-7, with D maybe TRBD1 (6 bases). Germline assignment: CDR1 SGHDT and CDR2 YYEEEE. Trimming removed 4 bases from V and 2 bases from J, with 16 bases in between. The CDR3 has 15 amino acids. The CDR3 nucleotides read TGTGCCAGCAGCCCATCACCTACAGGGCCCTACGAGCAGTACTTC. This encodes CASSPSPTGPYEQYF.

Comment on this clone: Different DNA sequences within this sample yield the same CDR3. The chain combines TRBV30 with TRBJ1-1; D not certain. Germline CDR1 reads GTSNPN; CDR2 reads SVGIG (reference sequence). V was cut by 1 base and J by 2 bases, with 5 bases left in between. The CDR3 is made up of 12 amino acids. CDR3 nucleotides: TGTGCCTGGAGTGACCGAAACACTGAAGCTTTCTTT. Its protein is CAWSDRNTEAFF. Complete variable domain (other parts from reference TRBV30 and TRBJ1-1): SQTIHQWPATLVQPVGSPLSLECTVEGTSNPNLYWYRQAAGRGLQLLFYSVGIGQISSEVPQNLSASRPQDRQFILSSKKLLLSDSGFYLCAWSDRNTEAFFGQGTRLTVV.